This TCR beta chain originates from a study of Graves' ophthalmopathy and Graves' hyperthyroidism. Amplifying from RNA transcripts, the study obtained TCR beta CDR3 regions. An opening RT-PCR round employed HTBI primers and preceded a second-round multiplex PCR. TCRdb re-called the multiplex PCR reads with MiXCR, one entry per CDR3 protein. This table holds hundreds of thousands of distinct CDR3 sequences, about 16% found once. Study conclusions and caveats: From stable hyperthyroidism, ophthalmopathy was separated by a 13-signature model with 85% to 90% sensitivity and over 70% specificity.

V lost 5 bases, J lost 2 bases, and 3 bases lay in between. There are 11 residues in the CDR3. Being free of ophthalmopathy for 18 months of follow-up defined stable hyperthyroidism. Hyperthyroidism was new, under 2 months, in patients aged 18 to 65. Serum thyroxine and TRAb, along with clinical symptoms, thyroid ultrasound and orbital computed tomography, were what diagnosis relied on. This clonotype was picked up many times. What it binds is not known. The source is a woman under 30 with stable Graves' hyperthyroidism. Sequencing used peripheral blood. The V gene is TRBV12-3 or TRBV12-4, the J gene TRBJ1-2; D is unresolved. CDR3 coding DNA: TGTGCCAGCAGTCCAAACTATGGCTACACCTTC. Amino acids: CASSPNYGYTF.